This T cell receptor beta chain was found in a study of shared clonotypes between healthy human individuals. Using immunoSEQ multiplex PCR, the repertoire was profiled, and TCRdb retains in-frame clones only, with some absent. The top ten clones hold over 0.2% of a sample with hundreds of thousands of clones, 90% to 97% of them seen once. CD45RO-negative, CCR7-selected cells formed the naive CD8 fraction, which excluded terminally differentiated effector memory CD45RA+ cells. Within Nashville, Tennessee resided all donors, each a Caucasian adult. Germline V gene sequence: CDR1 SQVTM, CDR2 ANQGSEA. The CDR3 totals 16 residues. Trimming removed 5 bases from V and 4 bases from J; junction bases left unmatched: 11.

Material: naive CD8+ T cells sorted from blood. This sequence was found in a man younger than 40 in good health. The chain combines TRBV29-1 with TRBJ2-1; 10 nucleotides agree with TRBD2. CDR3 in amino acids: CSVISTKAGGYNEQFF. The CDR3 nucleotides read TGCAGCGTTATCTCCACAAAAGCGGGAGGGTACAATGAGCAGTTCTTC.